A single sample gave rise to the 28 T cell receptor beta chains below, sequenced in a study of cytomegalovirus exposure and HLA in healthy donors. Amplification used 60 Vbeta primers and 13 Jbeta primers. The protocol was immunoSEQ multiplex PCR, while the TCRdb copy is restricted to in-frame clones and leaves out a portion. This table has 200,000 or so clones, roughly four fifths appearing once. Sequenced material: PBMCs. Every receptor here comes from a girl aged 2 to 9 in good health and CMV-seronegative.

The chain joins TRBV13 to TRBJ2-7; a weak D match, TRBD1 (6 bases). CDR3 length: 14 residues. Germline loops: CDR1 PRHDT, CDR2 FYEKMQ (reference sequence). Trimming removed 5 bases at V and 6 bases at J, with 17 bases between. CDR3 nucleotide sequence: TGTGCCAGCAGCCCCAAAGACAGGATTTCCGAGCAGTACTTC. This translates into CASSPKDRISEQYF.

The rearrangement links TRBV7-9 to TRBJ1-2, with D perhaps TRBD1 (6 bases). The CDR3 covers 15 residues. Germline CDR1 is SEHNR and CDR2 is FQNEAQ (reference sequence). V was pared by 6 bases and J by 4 bases, with 18 bases between. The CDR3 spells CASSPDRSTIYGYTF. CDR3 coding DNA: TGTGCCAGCAGTCCGGACAGATCGACGATCTATGGCTACACCTTC.

The sample holds one count of this clone. CDR3 loop: CASSLSLEPGELFF. For the CDR3, the DNA is TGTGCCAGCAGCTTGTCACTAGAACCCGGGGAGCTGTTTTTT. The V gene is TRBV13, the J gene TRBJ2-2, with D tentatively TRBD2 (5 bases). V shed 3 bases and J shed 6 bases, with 11 bases lying between them. CDR3 length equals 14 residues. Germline CDR1 is PRHDT and CDR2 is FYEKMQ (reference sequence).

The chain recombines TRBV4-1 with TRBJ1-1; TRBD1 agrees at 9 bases. This CDR3 has 15 residues. The V gene end was trimmed by 5 bases and the J gene end by 10 bases; junction bases not matched to a gene: 14. CDR1 is MGHRA and CDR2 is YSYEKL in the germline V gene. The CDR3: CASSTQQGANKGAFF. The CDR3 DNA follows: TGCGCCAGCAGCACACAACAGGGGGCCAACAAGGGAGCTTTCTTT.

The gene calls are TRBV5-1 and TRBJ2-2, with a weak D call TRBD2 (6 bases). CDR1 is SGHRS, CDR2 YFSETQ, per germline. The ends were cut back, 7 bases at V and 4 bases at J, with 11 bases in the middle. The CDR3 contains 13 residues. Here the CDR3 reads CASRGTGTGELFF. The CDR3 nucleotides are TGCGCCAGCCGGGGGACGGGCACCGGGGAGCTGTTTTTT.

This clone was counted between two and nine times. This chain joins TRBV5-6 and TRBJ1-1; the match to TRBD1 covers 10 bases. The CDR3 runs 14 residues. V was pared by 3 bases and J by 7 bases, with 6 bases of the junction left unmatched. CDR1 and CDR2 (germline): SGHDT, YYEEEE. The CDR3 reads CASSSGQGRGEAFF. The CDR3 region has the DNA TGTGCCAGCAGCTCGGGACAGGGGCGAGGTGAAGCTTTCTTT.

This clone has just one count. The V call is TRBV13, the J call TRBJ2-3, with 8 positions matching TRBD1. This CDR3 region has 15 residues. Trimming took 6 bases from V and 6 from J; bases not matched to a gene: 11. Germline assignment: CDR1 PRHDT and CDR2 FYEKMQ (reference sequence). The CDR3 region has the DNA TGTGCCAGCAGTAAGGACAGGGTGTTTAGGGATACGCAGTATTTT. Its protein is CASSKDRVFRDTQYF.

The chain employs TRBV5-4 and TRBJ2-5; 11 bases match TRBD1. This CDR3 is built from 16 residues. With V trimmed by 3 bases and J by 4 bases, 8 bases remained unmatched. Germline CDR1 SGHNT, CDR2 YYREEE (reference sequence). The CDR3 coding sequence is TGTGCCAGCAGCTGGAACGGACAGGGGGCAGTAGAGACCCAGTACTTC. Its protein is CASSWNGQGAVETQYF. Full variable domain (missing parts from reference TRBV5-4 and TRBJ2-5): ETGVTQSPTHLIKTRGQQVTLRCSSQSGHNTVSWYQQALGQGPQFIFQYYREEENGRGNFPPRFSGLQFPNYSSELNVNALELDDSALYLCASSWNGQGAVETQYFGPGTRLLVL.

This clone was observed a handful of times. In DNA, the CDR3 is TGTGCCAGCAGCCAAGAGGGCGGGACAGCCTATGGCTACACCTTC. It codes for CASSQEGGTAYGYTF. This chain links TRBV4-2 with TRBJ1-2, with 7 bases lining up with TRBD1. CDR3 length: 15 amino acids. The V and J ends lost 0 bases and 4 bases, in that order; junction bases with no gene match: 5. Per germline, CDR1 LGHNA and CDR2 YNFKEQ.

The chain joins TRBV30 to TRBJ1-2; the D is unclear. This CDR3 comprises 15 residues. The germline V gene encodes CDR1 GTSNPN and CDR2 SVGIG (reference sequence). Trimming stripped 1 base from V and 6 bases from J, with 18 bases between. CDR3 nucleotides: TGTGCCTGGAGTGGGTCGTGGGGAGGAATTGATGGCTACACCTTC. Its translation is CAWSGSWGGIDGYTF.

The chain has TRBV25-1 and TRBJ2-7; a possible D gene is TRBD2 (6 bases). Between the trimmed V and J ends, which lost 3 bases and 6 bases, there was a span of 15 bases. Germline CDR1 is MGHDK and CDR2 is SYGVNS. There are 14 residues in the CDR3. The CDR3 DNA reads TGTGCCAGCAGTGATCGGCGGGGCCCTTTCGAGCAGTACTTC. This sequence encodes CASSDRRGPFEQYF.

The rearrangement uses TRBV6-4 and TRBJ2-3, with a tentative D call TRBD1 (6 bases). CDR3 length: 15 residues. Germline values: CDR1 MRHNA, CDR2 SNTAGT. Trimming cost V 6 bases and J 4 bases, with 17 bases left between them. This chain's CDR3 is CASSERQEGPDTQYF. The CDR3 DNA reads as TGTGCCAGCAGCGAAAGACAGGAAGGTCCAGATACGCAGTATTTT.

The rearrangement links TRBV28 to TRBJ2-2; no reliable D call. V dropped 2 bases and J dropped 8 bases, with 12 bases sitting between them. Germline V gene sequence: CDR1 MDHEN, CDR2 SYDVKM. The CDR3 runs 14 residues. The CDR3 spells CASSLPQYQGELFF. DNA for the CDR3: TGTGCCAGCAGTTTACCCCAATACCAGGGGGAGCTGTTTTTT.

The chain joins TRBV5-1 to TRBJ2-7, with 8 bases that match TRBD1. This CDR3 is 17 amino acids long. After removal of 0 bases from V and 3 bases from J, the junction contained 11 bases not matched to a gene. Germline lookup yields CDR1 SGHRS and CDR2 YFSETQ. The CDR3 protein is CASSLATLGTGLYEQYF. DNA for the CDR3: TGCGCCAGCAGCTTGGCGACCTTAGGGACAGGACTCTACGAGCAGTACTTC.

The chain combines TRBV6-5 with TRBJ1-1; tentative D call: TRBD1 (6 bases). Per the germline V gene, CDR1 is MNHEY and CDR2 is SVGAGI. V lost 0 bases and J lost 5, with 10 bases in between. The CDR3 is 14 residues long. CDR3 coding DNA: TGTGCCAGCAGTTACTCGGCCAGGGGAACTGAAGCTTTCTTT. This translates into CASSYSARGTEAFF.

V usage is TRBV13 and J usage is TRBJ1-1; D remains unclear. The length of the CDR3 is 16 residues. Germline V gene data show CDR1 as PRHDT and CDR2 as FYEKMQ (reference sequence). Trimming pared 1 base from V and 1 base from J, leaving 13 bases between. CDR3 sequence: CASSLVSGDWNTEAFF. In DNA form, the CDR3 reads TGTGCCAGCAGCTTAGTTTCCGGGGATTGGAACACTGAAGCTTTCTTT.

The rearrangement links TRBV4-1 to TRBJ1-6; no clear D gene. This CDR3 spans 17 amino acids. Trimming left V 4 bases short and J 6 bases short, with 19 bases between. Germline V lookup: CDR1 MGHRA, CDR2 YSYEKL. CDR3 residues: CASSPSPPGVGNSPLHF. The CDR3 DNA follows: TGCGCCAGCAGCCCCTCGCCCCCCGGAGTAGGTAATTCACCCCTCCACTTT.

The gene calls are TRBV11-2 and TRBJ1-3; unclear D gene. CDR1 SGHAT and CDR2 FQNNGV come from the germline V gene. The V end lost 5 bases, the J end lost 6 bases, and 5 bases lay between the germline ends. The CDR3 length is 11 residues. In DNA, the CDR3 is TGTGCCAGCAGCCTAATAAACACCATATATTTT. Its protein product is CASSLINTIYF.

The chain carries TRBV18 and TRBJ2-7, with D perhaps TRBD1 (5 bases). V was shortened by 4 bases and J by 0 bases, with 10 bases between the two germline ends. The V gene's germline CDR1 is KGHSH and CDR2 LQKENI. CDR3 length: 14 amino acids. DNA of the CDR3: TGTGCCAGCTCACGAGAAACAGGCTCCTACGAGCAGTACTTC. Translation gives CASSRETGSYEQYF.

The rearrangement joins TRBV12-5 to TRBJ2-2; D call uncertain. The CDR3 is 11 residues long. The V and J ends lost 3 bases and 6 bases respectively, with 2 bases between them. The germline gives CDR1 LGHNT, CDR2 FRNRAP. The CDR3, as DNA: TGTGCTAGTGGTTTCTCCGGGGAGCTGTTTTTT. Translated, it gives CASGFSGELFF.

The rearrangement uses TRBV2 and TRBJ2-7; D may be TRBD1 (5 bases). Germline V gene lookup returns CDR1 SNHLY and CDR2 FYNNEI. Trimming pared 6 bases from V and 0 bases from J, leaving 15 bases between. There are 15 residues in the CDR3. CDR3 sequence reads: CASSTDGRASYEQYF. CDR3 sequence (DNA): TGTGCCAGCAGCACTGATGGCAGGGCCTCCTACGAGCAGTACTTC.

The V gene is TRBV7-9, the J gene TRBJ2-7, with 7 bases aligning to TRBD1. CDR1 and CDR2 (germline): SEHNR, FQNEAQ (reference sequence). The CDR3 sequence is 14 residues long. Germline trimming cut 4 bases from V and 2 bases from J; bases unmatched to any gene: 5. CDR3 loop: CASSSGQHAYEQYF. The CDR3 coding sequence is TGTGCCAGCAGCTCGGGACAGCACGCCTACGAGCAGTACTTC. The entire variable domain, with the rest obtained from reference TRBV7-9 and TRBJ2-7, is as follows: DTGVSQNPRHKITKRGQNVTFRCDPISEHNRLYWYRQTLGQGPEFLTYFQNEAQLEKSRLLSDRFSAERPKGSFSTLEIQRTEQGDSAMYLCASSSGQHAYEQYFGPGTRLTVT.

The chain employs TRBV5-1 and TRBJ2-1, with D maybe TRBD1 (5 bases). The germline V gene encodes CDR1 SGHRS and CDR2 YFSETQ. V lost 0 bases to trimming and J lost 2 bases, with 9 bases between them. This CDR3 has 15 amino acids. This chain's CDR3 is CASSLDSGTYNEQFF. The CDR3 DNA reads TGCGCCAGCAGCTTGGATTCAGGGACCTACAATGAGCAGTTCTTC.

The rearrangement links TRBV5-6 to TRBJ1-2; 9 nucleotides align to TRBD1. Germline lookup yields CDR1 SGHDT and CDR2 YYEEEE. The CDR3 totals 16 residues. V shed 3 bases and J 7 bases; nucleotides not matched to a gene: 13. The CDR3 region is CASSSGLGTGLAGYTF. The CDR3 coding sequence is TGTGCCAGCAGCTCGGGCCTGGGGACAGGGTTGGCTGGCTACACCTTC. Variable domain in full (rest from reference TRBV5-6 and TRBJ1-2): DAGVTQSPTHLIKTRGQQVTLRCSPKSGHDTVSWYQQALGQGPQFIFQYYEEEERQRGNFPDRFSGHQFPNYSSELNVNALLLGDSALYLCASSSGLGTGLAGYTFGSGTRLTVV.

The V gene is TRBV19, the J gene TRBJ1-2; D is perhaps TRBD1 (6 bases). V was clipped by 4 bases and J by 5 bases, with 8 bases between them. CDR3 size: 12 residues. Germline values: CDR1 LNHDA, CDR2 SQIVND (reference sequence). This CDR3 is CASSTGQYGYTF. Written as DNA, the CDR3 is TGTGCCAGTAGTACCGGACAGTATGGCTACACCTTC.

The gene calls are TRBV7-6 and TRBJ1-1; TRBD1 aligns across 8 bases. V lost 1 base and J lost 2; bases outside the gene matches: 3. CDR1 and CDR2 (germline): SGHVS, FNYEAQ. The CDR3 is 15 residues long. The CDR3 is CASSLVTGGNTEAFF. The CDR3 DNA reads TGTGCCAGCAGCTTAGTAACAGGGGGTAACACTGAAGCTTTCTTT.

J is TRBJ2-7 and V is TRBV27, with a tentative D call TRBD1 (6 bases). CDR3 length equals 14 residues. V was pared by 3 bases and J by 3 bases, with 12 bases between. The germline CDR1 and CDR2 sequences are MNHEY and SMNVEV (reference sequence). The CDR3 nucleotides are TGTGCCAGCAGTTTCTTTCAAGGGGGCTACGAGCAGTACTTC. Protein sequence: CASSFFQGGYEQYF.

V and J are TRBV19 and TRBJ2-7; D is perhaps TRBD1 (5 bases). Germline CDR1 LNHDA, CDR2 SQIVND (reference sequence). The CDR3 is made up of 14 amino acids. With 6 bases removed from V and 1 base from J, the gap between germline ends came to 13 bases. CDR3 sequence reads: CASRPTDRSYEQYF. The CDR3 region has the DNA TGTGCCAGTAGACCCACCGACAGATCCTACGAGCAGTACTTC.